This paragraph reports one T cell receptor (beta chain). This clonotype came up a few times. Which antigen it targets is not known. No qualities accompany the bases; no much larger clone lies one base away. TCRdb lists the instrument as Illumina HiSeq 2500. TCR beta libraries were prepared by quantitative 5'-RACE with molecular barcodes. In the source study's methods: To identify disease-linked TCR variants, a new computational method was used, one built on a probabilistic model of VDJ rearrangement. In TCRdb, the public reads were trimmed at Q25 with fastp and aligned with MiXCR, with productive beta chains retained. When rows share a CDR3 protein, they turn into one entry using the most common DNA and genes. The V and J calls follow TCRdb's processing rather than the paper's. The sample has over 400,000 distinct CDR3 sequences on record, more than 25% of them singletons. The leading ten clones occupy approximately 1% of the sample.

The data belong to a study of CD8 T cells in ankylosing spondylitis listed by TCRdb under 2017. Broadly, across the study: To find TCR variants linked to disease, the study profiled T cell receptor beta repertoires in ankylosing spondylitis patients and healthy donors. The whole study cohort included 85 to 120 healthy donors and about two dozen ankylosing spondylitis patients. Peripheral blood samples were taken, and synovial fluid was additionally collected from ankylosing spondylitis patients.

The CDR3, cysteine through phenylalanine, is 14 amino acids long. Only the CDR3 portion is preserved as DNA: 42 bases, with reading frame beginning at the first base. The germline V gene (reference sequence) supplies CDR1 SGHNT and CDR2 YYREEE. The junction carries 7 bases between V and J, which are trimmed by 4 bases and 0 bases respectively. Points the paper makes about the study in general: A CD8+ phenotype was shown by the disease-linked clones, which were found at relatively low frequencies in peripheral blood. According to the report, matched synovial fluid samples from ankylosing spondylitis patients were significantly enriched for the disease-linked clones. Blood from ankylosing spondylitis patients appeared to be characterized by a TCR beta motif made up of 8 or 9 highly homologous amino acid variants. Some motif variants were previously reported in synovial fluid and blood of reactive arthritis patients, suggesting common disease-initiation mechanisms.

Sequenced sample: blood, either unsorted or a sorted T cell fraction (not recorded which). The clonotype originates from a male donor with ankylosing spondylitis. The chain is assembled from TRBV5-4 and TRBJ1-4; no D gene call is confident. The sequenced DNA is TGTGCCAGCAGCGCTAGTGCAACTAATGAAAAACTGTTTTTT. It specifies CASSASATNEKLFF.